This T cell receptor (beta chain) derives from a study of CD8 T cells in ankylosing spondylitis. This clonotype was picked up many times. Each CDR3 protein is one row after TCRdb ran MiXCR on the 5' RACE reads. The repertoire holds 200,000 to 250,000 distinct CDR3 sequences, with about 10% as singletons. V was cut by 5 bases and J by 2 bases, with 13 bases left in between. The length of the CDR3 is 14 residues. Germline assignment: CDR1 WSHSY and CDR2 SAAADI. The receptor was isolated from a male donor with ankylosing spondylitis or in good health (not recorded which). The chain recombines TRBV10-2 with TRBJ2-7; D is ambiguous. The sequenced sample was blood, either unsorted or a sorted T cell fraction (not recorded which). The CDR3 region is CASSRTDTPYEQYF. CDR3 nucleotide sequence: TGCGCCAGCAGTAGGACGGATACCCCCTACGAGCAGTACTTC.